This passage covers 31 T cell receptor beta chains from one sample sequenced in a study of cytomegalovirus exposure and HLA in healthy donors. PCR primers comprised 60 Vbeta and 13 Jbeta primers. Profiling relied on immunoSEQ multiplex PCR, and the TCRdb table lists in-frame clones only, not all of them. The sample records roughly 58,000 clones, around 80% being singletons. The material sequenced was PBMCs. Receptor source: a woman aged 35 to 49 in good health and CMV-seronegative.

The chain couples TRBV7-2 to TRBJ2-7, with 15 bases that match TRBD2. CDR3 length equals 14 residues. CDR1 is SGHTA and CDR2 is FQGNSA in the germline V gene. After removal of 5 bases from V and 13 bases from J, the junction contained 9 bases not matched to a gene. The CDR3 protein is CASSPGLAGGPPYF. The CDR3 DNA follows: TGTGCCAGCAGCCCCGGACTAGCGGGAGGGCCTCCCTACTTC. The full variable domain, completed using reference TRBV7-2 and TRBJ2-7, is GAGVSQSPSNKVTEKGKDVELRCDPISGHTALYWYRQSLGQGLEFLIYFQGNSAPDKSGLPSDRFSAERTGGSVSTLTIQRTQQEDSAVYLCASSPGLAGGPPYFGPGTRLTVT.

V gene TRBV5-6 combines with J gene TRBJ2-7; D may be TRBD1 (6 bases). CDR3 length: 14 residues. V lost 6 bases, J lost 2 bases, and 15 bases lay in between. Germline V gene sequence: CDR1 SGHDT, CDR2 YYEEEE. As DNA, the CDR3 is TGTGCCAGCATCCGGGACACCTACCCCTACGAGCAGTACTTC. It is translated as CASIRDTYPYEQYF.

Note on this clone: Other DNA sequences from this sample encode an identical CDR3 as well. V and J are TRBV29-1 and TRBJ2-3, with TRBD2 matching over 8 bases. Unmatched junction bases numbered 12, after V lost 5 bases and J lost 2 bases. The CDR3 sequence is 16 residues long. The V gene's germline CDR1 is SQVTM and CDR2 ANQGSEA. Written as DNA, the CDR3 is TGCAGCGTTTATGGCGGGAGGAGCTCCTCCACAGATACGCAGTATTTT. The encoded protein is CSVYGGRSSSTDTQYF.

The chain is built from TRBV28 and TRBJ2-7; 11 nucleotides align to TRBD1. The germline CDR1 and CDR2 sequences are MDHEN and SYDVKM. This CDR3 is built from 13 residues. V trimming: 6 bases; J trimming: 6 bases; junction bases outside the gene matches: 4. The CDR3 spells CASRGQGAREQYF. CDR3 sequence (DNA): TGTGCCAGCAGAGGACAGGGGGCACGCGAGCAGTACTTC.

This rearrangement joins TRBV30 to TRBJ2-2, with D perhaps matching TRBD2 (5 bases). The germline V gene has CDR1 GTSNPN and CDR2 SVGIG (reference sequence). This CDR3 has 12 residues. V was clipped by 3 bases and J by 7 bases, with 9 bases between them. The DNA of the CDR3 is TGTGCCTGGAGATGGGGAGTCGGGGAGCTGTTTTTT. This codes for CAWRWGVGELFF. The whole variable domain, remainder taken from reference TRBV30 and TRBJ2-2, is SQTIHQWPATLVQPVGSPLSLECTVEGTSNPNLYWYRQAAGRGLQLLFYSVGIGQISSEVPQNLSASRPQDRQFILSSKKLLLSDSGFYLCAWRWGVGELFFGEGSRLTVL.

The gene calls are TRBV2 and TRBJ2-3, with TRBD2 identical over 14 bases. Germline loops: CDR1 SNHLY, CDR2 FYNNEI. The CDR3 sequence is 17 residues long. Trimming at V came to 7 bases and at J to 2 bases, leaving 8 bases not matched to a gene. The CDR3 region has the DNA TGTGCCAGCAACCGACTAGCGGGGGGGACTTTCACAGATACGCAGTATTTT. Translation gives CASNRLAGGTFTDTQYF.

The chain joins TRBV5-1 to TRBJ2-2; D is perhaps TRBD1 (7 bases). Looked up from germline, CDR1 is SGHRS and CDR2 is YFSETQ. V lost 7 bases, J lost 5 bases, and 12 bases lay in between. This CDR3 comprises 13 residues. In DNA form, the CDR3 reads TGCGCCAGCTCTTCAGGGGGGACCGGGGAGCTGTTTTTT. Amino acid sequence: CASSSGGTGELFF.

This clone was observed once. CDR3 coding DNA: TGCGCCAGCAGCCCCCCAGCAGGGCGCGGGGGAGAGACCCAGTACTTC. It encodes CASSPPAGRGGETQYF. The chain has TRBV5-1 and TRBJ2-5; TRBD2 aligns across 7 bases. CDR1 SGHRS and CDR2 YFSETQ come from the germline V gene. The CDR3 runs 16 residues. V shed 4 bases and J 4 bases; nucleotides not matched to a gene: 13.

CDR3 sequence reads: CASSARESYNEQFF. CDR3 sequence (DNA): TGTGCCAGCAGTGCGCGGGAGTCCTACAATGAGCAGTTCTTC. This chain links TRBV25-1 with TRBJ2-1, with 7 bases identical to TRBD2. The CDR3 contains 14 residues. J lost 1 base, V lost 4 bases, and 1 base had no gene match. Germline V CDR1 and CDR2: MGHDK, SYGVNS.

V and J are TRBV18 and TRBJ2-5; 9 positions match TRBD2. The better agreement between TRBJ2-7 and the DNA end casts doubt on the J call. CDR3 size: 14 residues. Germline values: CDR1 KGHSH, CDR2 LQKENI. The CDR3 spells CASSPPGLAGEQYF. CDR3 DNA sequence: TGTGCCAGCTCACCTCCGGGACTAGCAGGCGAGCAGTACTTC.

The J gene is TRBJ2-3, the V gene TRBV7-9, with TRBD2 identical over 8 bases. Germline values: CDR1 SEHNR, CDR2 FQNEAQ (reference sequence). With V trimmed by 1 base and J by 1 base, 4 bases remained unmatched. CDR3 size: 16 residues. DNA for the CDR3: TGTGCCAGCAGCTTAGGCTTGACTAGCGGCACAGATACGCAGTATTTT. Translating it yields CASSLGLTSGTDTQYF.

V and J are TRBV27 and TRBJ2-7, with D possibly being TRBD1 (6 bases). CDR1 is MNHEY and CDR2 is SMNVEV in the germline V gene (reference sequence). CDR3 length: 14 amino acids. V gave up 5 bases and J gave up 3 bases, with 14 bases separating them. Here the CDR3 DNA reads TGTGCCAGCAGTCCCGGGACACTCCTCTACGAGCAGTACTTC. This sequence encodes CASSPGTLLYEQYF.

This sequence joins TRBV27 and TRBJ2-1, with D maybe TRBD2 (5 bases). The V and J ends lost 7 bases and 6 bases respectively, with 13 bases between them. CDR3 length equals 13 residues. Germline V CDR1 and CDR2: MNHEY, SMNVEV (reference sequence). This CDR3 is CASTDYTSNEQFF. The CDR3 DNA is TGTGCCAGCACCGACTACACGTCCAATGAGCAGTTCTTC.

The chain combines TRBV5-1 with TRBJ1-1, with 9 bases lining up with TRBD1. Germline CDR1 SGHRS, CDR2 YFSETQ. The ends lost 0 bases at V and 6 bases at J; junction bases unmatched: 12. This CDR3 spans 17 amino acids. CDR3 in DNA: TGCGCCAGCAGCTTGGCATCTGGCGGACAGGGGTGGGCTGAAGCTTTCTTT. It yields the protein CASSLASGGQGWAEAFF.

There are a few counts of this clone. The genes are TRBV10-1 and TRBJ2-2, with 10 bases fitting TRBD2. Per the germline V gene, CDR1 is WNHNN and CDR2 is SYGVQD (reference sequence). Trimming took 7 bases from V and 8 from J; bases not matched to a gene: 10. This CDR3 spans 15 amino acids. CDR3 nucleotide sequence: TGCGCCAGCAAAAGCGGGAGGGCCGTTCCTGGGGAGCTGTTTTTT. Translating gives CASKSGRAVPGELFF.

The J gene is TRBJ2-1, the V gene TRBV7-8; 14 bases fit TRBD2. Per germline, CDR1 SGHVS and CDR2 FQNEAQ. V was clipped by 6 bases and J by 10 bases; unmatched bases: 14. The CDR3 covers 17 residues. In DNA, the CDR3 is TGTGCCAGCAGGGGGACTAGCGGGAGTGGGGCGTGGGACGAGCAGTTCTTC. Its protein is CASRGTSGSGAWDEQFF.

The chain couples TRBV28 to TRBJ2-3; the match to TRBD2 covers 7 bases. CDR1 MDHEN and CDR2 SYDVKM come from the germline V gene. The CDR3 runs to 15 residues. J was trimmed by 2 bases and V by 3 bases; bases with no gene match: 5. CDR3 residues: CASSLLAGPTDTQYF. The CDR3 DNA sequence: TGTGCCAGCAGTTTGTTAGCGGGCCCCACAGATACGCAGTATTTT.

The rearrangement joins TRBV6-6 to TRBJ2-7; possibly TRBD2 for D (6 bases). Trimming took 4 bases from V and 3 from J, leaving 19 bases between them. This CDR3 region has 16 residues. Germline V lookup: CDR1 MNHNY, CDR2 SVGAGI (reference sequence). CDR3 region: CASSSVQGLSRYEQYF. CDR3 nucleotide sequence: TGTGCCAGCAGTTCCGTCCAGGGACTGAGTCGCTACGAGCAGTACTTC.

The CDR3 DNA sequence: TGTGCCAGCAGTGAATTTGGACAGGGGCAGGATGGCTACACCTTC. Encoded protein: CASSEFGQGQDGYTF. The chain recombines TRBV2 with TRBJ1-2, with 9 bases that match TRBD1. V was clipped by 2 bases and J by 6 bases; unmatched bases: 7. Germline V CDR1 and CDR2: SNHLY, FYNNEI. The CDR3 extends over 15 amino acids.

The V call is TRBV7-2, the J call TRBJ2-1; a possible D gene is TRBD1 (5 bases). V dropped 1 base and J dropped 4 bases, with 8 bases sitting between them. CDR3 length: 14 amino acids. Per the germline V gene, CDR1 is SGHTA and CDR2 is FQGNSA. The CDR3 DNA reads TGTGCCAGCAGCTTAGGACAGTCTTACAATGAGCAGTTCTTC. This encodes CASSLGQSYNEQFF.

The chain uses TRBV7-3 and TRBJ2-7; 9 bases are a match to TRBD2. This CDR3 spans 18 amino acids. The trim removed 2 bases at V and 3 bases at J, leaving 14 bases unmatched. CDR1 and CDR2 from the germline V gene are SGHTA and FQGTGA. CDR3 DNA: TGTGCCAGCAGCTTACGTCCTAAAATAGCGGGAGCGGGCTACGAGCAGTACTTC. Protein product: CASSLRPKIAGAGYEQYF.

CDR3 nucleotide sequence: TGTGCCAGCAGTTTGGGACTAGCGGACTCCTACGAGCAGTACTTC. As protein: CASSLGLADSYEQYF. The gene calls are TRBV27 and TRBJ2-7; TRBD2 matches at 11 bases. J gave up 0 bases and V 3 bases, and 1 base lay outside the gene matches. In germline, CDR1 is MNHEY, CDR2 SMNVEV (reference sequence). The CDR3 has 15 residues.

This clone has just a few counts. The V gene is TRBV28, the J gene TRBJ1-5, with a possible D match to TRBD1 (6 bases). Trimming removed 5 bases at V and 2 bases at J, with 16 bases between. Germline CDR1 reads MDHEN; CDR2 reads SYDVKM. The CDR3 extends over 16 amino acids. This chain's CDR3 is CASSPREGGRNQPQHF. The CDR3 coding sequence is TGTGCCAGCAGTCCCCGGGAGGGGGGGCGCAATCAGCCCCAGCATTTT.

The rearrangement uses TRBV7-9 and TRBJ2-2; 7 positions match TRBD2. The CDR3 runs 19 residues. Germline V gene sequence: CDR1 SEHNR, CDR2 FQNEAQ (reference sequence). Trimming removed 5 bases from V and 3 bases from J; junction bases left unmatched: 18. CDR3 residues: CASSLRGRAGDGDTGELFF. CDR3 bases: TGTGCCAGCAGCCTCAGAGGAAGGGCGGGAGACGGGGACACCGGGGAGCTGTTTTTT.

The chain couples TRBV29-1 to TRBJ2-1; 8 bases are shared with TRBD2. Trimming took 4 bases from V and 16 from J; bases not matched to a gene: 12. The CDR3 length is 12 residues. The germline gives CDR1 SQVTM, CDR2 ANQGSEA. The CDR3 loop is CSVAAGEFGEFF. The CDR3 DNA reads TGCAGCGTTGCAGCGGGAGAATTTGGCGAATTCTTC.

V gene TRBV13 combines with J gene TRBJ2-3; 13 nucleotides align to TRBD2. The V and J ends lost 5 bases and 1 base, in that order; junction bases with no gene match: 3. Germline CDR1 and CDR2: PRHDT and FYEKMQ (reference sequence). This CDR3 is built from 16 residues. The CDR3 DNA reads TGTGCCAGCAGCCCTGGGACTAGCGGGGGCACAGATACGCAGTATTTT. It yields the protein CASSPGTSGGTDTQYF.

The chain is built from TRBV2 and TRBJ2-5; no definite D call. The CDR3 is 17 residues long. V was pared by 2 bases and J by 2 bases, with 18 bases between. Germline-derived CDR1 and CDR2 are SNHLY and FYNNEI. The CDR3 sequence is CASSEKLLAIQQETQYF. DNA for the CDR3: TGTGCCAGCAGTGAAAAGTTGTTAGCAATTCAGCAAGAGACCCAGTACTTC.

The rearrangement joins TRBV4-3 to TRBJ2-7; 10 bases are a match to TRBD1. CDR3 length: 17 residues. With 0 bases clipped from V and 5 bases from J, the junction kept 10 bases outside the gene matches. Germline CDR1 LGHNA, CDR2 YSLEER. In DNA, the CDR3 is TGCGCCAGCAGCCAAGATGTCCGGGACAGGGGTCTTCACGAGCAGTACTTC. Translated: CASSQDVRDRGLHEQYF.

The chain has TRBV4-3 and TRBJ2-1, with TRBD2 matching over 10 bases. Germline V CDR1 and CDR2: LGHNA, YSLEER. This CDR3 comprises 16 residues. J gave up 8 bases and V 0 bases, and 7 bases lay outside the gene matches. CDR3 protein: CASSQEPSGRGDEQFF. The CDR3 DNA reads TGCGCCAGCAGCCAAGAACCTAGCGGGAGAGGTGATGAGCAGTTCTTC.

This clone was found a few times. The V call is TRBV4-3, the J call TRBJ1-4; D might be TRBD1 (6 bases). V lost 1 base and J 7 bases, leaving 13 bases between the germline ends. In germline, CDR1 is LGHNA, CDR2 YSLEER. This CDR3 contains 15 residues. The chain's CDR3 is CASSQASGVGEKLFF. For the CDR3, the DNA is TGCGCCAGCAGCCAAGCGTCAGGGGTGGGTGAAAAACTGTTTTTT.

The rearrangement links TRBV19 to TRBJ2-2; D is uncertain. V was trimmed by 1 base and J by 4 bases, leaving 7 bases between them. CDR3 length equals 14 residues. In germline, CDR1 is LNHDA, CDR2 SQIVND (reference sequence). The CDR3 DNA is TGTGCCAGTAGTATAGTTCGCGGCACCGGGGAGCTGTTTTTT. Residues: CASSIVRGTGELFF.